These 14 T cell receptor beta chains were all obtained from the same sample, sequenced in a study of shared clonotypes between healthy human individuals. The repertoire was sequenced with immunoSEQ multiplex PCR; TCRdb's copy has only in-frame clones and lacks some. The top ten hold roughly 1.4% of the sample, which has over a million clones, about 75% seen once. Material: memory CD4+ T cells sorted from blood. Stated subset: CD45RA-negative fraction. These receptors all come from a man aged 18-30 years in good health.

This chain links TRBV4-1 with TRBJ2-3, with 8 positions matching TRBD1. Germline V lookup: CDR1 MGHRA, CDR2 YSYEKL. The CDR3 consists of 15 residues. J was trimmed by 5 bases and V by 6 bases; bases with no gene match: 10. The CDR3 spells CASRQIGQGKDTQYF. As DNA, the CDR3 is TGCGCCAGCAGGCAAATAGGACAGGGCAAAGATACGCAGTATTTT.

This chain uses TRBV19 with TRBJ1-5; D is perhaps TRBD1 (6 bases). Trimming removed 6 bases at V and 7 bases at J, with 19 bases between. The CDR3 covers 15 residues. Germline-derived CDR1 and CDR2 are LNHDA and SQIVND (reference sequence). The CDR3 loop reads CASSLGQALVQPQHF. The CDR3 DNA sequence: TGTGCCAGTAGCTTGGGACAAGCGCTGGTGCAGCCCCAGCATTTT.

This chain connects TRBV5-6 to TRBJ2-7; D remains unclear. Germline CDR1 SGHDT, CDR2 YYEEEE. Between the trimmed V and J ends, which lost 3 bases and 2 bases, there was a span of 6 bases. CDR3 length: 12 residues. The CDR3 nucleotides read TGTGCCAGCAGCTCGGGCGCCTACGAGCAGTACTTC. Translation: CASSSGAYEQYF.

This rearrangement joins TRBV29-1 to TRBJ2-7; D possibly corresponds to TRBD1 (6 bases). The CDR3 length is 13 residues. V lost 7 bases and J 3 bases, leaving 16 bases between the germline ends. The germline V gene encodes CDR1 SQVTM and CDR2 ANQGSEA. CDR3 loop: CSALRGSDYEQYF. CDR3 nucleotides: TGCAGCGCACTCAGGGGATCAGACTACGAGCAGTACTTC.

V is TRBV28 and J is TRBJ2-7, with D possibly being TRBD1 (6 bases). There are 14 residues in the CDR3. Germline V gene lookup returns CDR1 MDHEN and CDR2 SYDVKM. V gave up 2 bases and J gave up 2 bases, with 10 bases separating them. The CDR3 region is CASSLGQNPYEQYF. DNA of the CDR3: TGTGCCAGCAGTTTAGGACAGAATCCCTACGAGCAGTACTTC.

The chain carries TRBV7-2 and TRBJ1-1; 9 positions agree with TRBD1. The CDR3 extends over 15 amino acids. V was clipped by 5 bases and J by 4 bases; unmatched bases: 8. Germline values: CDR1 SGHTA, CDR2 FQGNSA. CDR3 amino acids: CASSGHRGLSTEAFF. As DNA, the CDR3 is TGTGCCAGCAGCGGACACAGGGGGCTGAGCACTGAAGCTTTCTTT. The variable domain in full, completed from reference TRBV7-2 and TRBJ1-1, reads GAGVSQSPSNKVTEKGKDVELRCDPISGHTALYWYRQSLGQGLEFLIYFQGNSAPDKSGLPSDRFSAERTGGSVSTLTIQRTQQEDSAVYLCASSGHRGLSTEAFFGQGTRLTVV.

The chain combines TRBV4-3 with TRBJ1-1; 7 bases align to TRBD1. V dropped 1 base and J dropped 3; count of bases not matched to a gene: 17. Germline CDR1 is LGHNA and CDR2 is YSLEER. This CDR3 region has 19 residues. The CDR3 nucleotides are TGCGCCAGCAGCCAAGGAGTTGTTGGGGCAGGGGGGGAATACACTGAAGCTTTCTTT. Translated: CASSQGVVGAGGEYTEAFF.

J is TRBJ2-7 and V is TRBV7-3; D remains unclear. Germline V lookup: CDR1 SGHTA, CDR2 FQGTGA. Trimming removed 5 bases at V and 9 bases at J, with 14 bases between. The CDR3 length is 12 residues. As DNA, the CDR3 is TGTGCCAGCAGCCCGGGTTCTGGGGTGCAGTACTTC. Its translation is CASSPGSGVQYF.

The gene calls are TRBV5-1 and TRBJ2-1, with D possibly matching TRBD2 (6 bases). Germline assignment: CDR1 SGHRS and CDR2 YFSETQ. The V end was cut by 3 bases, the J end by 6 bases, with 19 bases between. This CDR3 region has 16 residues. The CDR3 coding sequence is TGCGCCAGCAGCTGGGACGGAAGGCGGGAACGCAATGAGCAGTTCTTC. Translated: CASSWDGRRERNEQFF.

The genes are TRBV5-1 and TRBJ2-3, with a weak D call TRBD2 (5 bases). Germline CDR1 is SGHRS and CDR2 is YFSETQ. This CDR3 region has 16 residues. Trimming took 0 bases from V and 2 from J, leaving 13 bases between them. Here the CDR3 reads CASSLAQRQFTDTQYF. In nucleotides, the CDR3 is TGCGCCAGCAGCTTGGCCCAGCGGCAATTCACAGATACGCAGTATTTT.

This rearrangement joins TRBV5-4 to TRBJ1-2; 7 nucleotides agree with TRBD1. Germline CDR1 and CDR2: SGHNT and YYREEE (reference sequence). V dropped 4 bases and J dropped 8; count of bases not matched to a gene: 11. The CDR3 runs 14 residues. CDR3 sequence (DNA): TGTGCCAGCAGCCCGGGACAGACCTTGAGCGGCTACACCTTC. Translation: CASSPGQTLSGYTF.

The chain links TRBV9 to TRBJ2-5; 7 bases are shared with TRBD1. The CDR3 spans 16 residues. Losses at the gene ends were 0 bases for V and 5 bases for J; bases not matched to a gene: 10. Germline V gives CDR1 SGDLS, CDR2 YYNGEE. CDR3 in DNA: TGTGCCAGCAGCGTAGCGTCAGGGGGTGGGATGGAGACCCAGTACTTC. This sequence encodes CASSVASGGGMETQYF.

The rearrangement joins TRBV30 to TRBJ1-5; the match to TRBD1 covers 7 bases. Germline V gene lookup returns CDR1 GTSNPN and CDR2 SVGIG (reference sequence). The CDR3 extends over 15 amino acids. The ends lost 2 bases at V and 3 bases at J; junction bases unmatched: 7. Written as DNA, the CDR3 is TGTGCCTGGAGTCTAACTGGACAGGACAATCAGCCCCAGCATTTT. Translation gives CAWSLTGQDNQPQHF.

This clone was observed a single time. Other nucleotide sequences in the sample specify the same CDR3. J is TRBJ2-1 and V is TRBV28; no clear D. With 5 bases removed from V and 4 bases from J, the gap between germline ends came to 6 bases. The CDR3 has 12 residues. Per germline, CDR1 MDHEN and CDR2 SYDVKM. The CDR3 loop is CASSGPYNEQFF. The DNA for the CDR3 is TGTGCCAGCAGTGGCCCATACAATGAGCAGTTCTTC. Combining the CDR3 with reference TRBV28 and TRBJ2-1 gives the whole variable domain DVKVTQSSRYLVKRTGEKVFLECVQDMDHENMFWYRQDPGLGLRLIYFSYDVKMKEKGDIPEGYSVSREKKERFSLILESASTNQTSMYLCASSGPYNEQFFGPGTRLTVL.